This T cell receptor beta chain was observed in a study of blood T cell repertoires in COVID-19. V was cut by 2 bases and J by 1 base, with 5 bases left in between. Germline CDR1 MNHEY, CDR2 SMNVEV (reference sequence). The CDR3 sequence is 14 residues long. Only in-frame clones appear in the TCRdb table, and some are missing; sequencing was by immunoSEQ multiplex PCR. The sample consists of approximately 210,000 clones, approximately 86% of them appearing once. Sequencing was done on a sample of peripheral blood. The TCR comes from a man between 18 and 35 years old with active or convalescent COVID-19. The chain recombines TRBV27 with TRBJ2-2; D is possibly TRBD2 (5 bases). In DNA form, the CDR3 reads TGTGCCAGCAGTTTAGCGGGGAACACCGGGGAGCTGTTTTTT. Encoded protein: CASSLAGNTGELFF.